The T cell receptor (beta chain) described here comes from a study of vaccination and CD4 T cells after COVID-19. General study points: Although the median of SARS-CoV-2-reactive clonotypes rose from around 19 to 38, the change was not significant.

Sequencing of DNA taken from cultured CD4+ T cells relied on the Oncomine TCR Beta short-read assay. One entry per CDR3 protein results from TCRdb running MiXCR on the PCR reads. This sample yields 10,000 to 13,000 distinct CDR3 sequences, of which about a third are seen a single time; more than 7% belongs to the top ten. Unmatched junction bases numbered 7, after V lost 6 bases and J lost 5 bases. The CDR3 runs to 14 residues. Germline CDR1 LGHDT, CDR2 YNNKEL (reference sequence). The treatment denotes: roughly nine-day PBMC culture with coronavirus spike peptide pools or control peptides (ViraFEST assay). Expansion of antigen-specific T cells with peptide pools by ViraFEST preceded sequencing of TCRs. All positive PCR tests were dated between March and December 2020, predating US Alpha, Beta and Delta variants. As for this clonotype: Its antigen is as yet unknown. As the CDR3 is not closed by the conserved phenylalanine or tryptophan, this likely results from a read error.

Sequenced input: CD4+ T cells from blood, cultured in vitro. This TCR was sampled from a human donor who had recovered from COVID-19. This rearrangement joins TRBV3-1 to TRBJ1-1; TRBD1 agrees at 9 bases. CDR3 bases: TGTGCCAGCAGGGCTCGGGACAGGGTAACTGAAGCTTTCATT. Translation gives CASRARDRVTEAFI.